This T cell receptor (beta chain) appears in the sequencing data of a study of T cells after yellow fever vaccination. Study overall: Some fractions had low cell numbers, and these were prepared with SMART-Seq v4 Ultra Low Input. Findings and caveats of the study: Among primary-vaccination clones, most reappeared after the booster, at approximately 96% for CD4 and roughly 90% for CD8.

The CDR3 consists of 13 residues. CDR1 and CDR2 from the germline V gene are SSHAT and FNYEAQ (reference sequence). The authors made TCR cDNA by 5'RACE template switching, adding a universal primer site and UMIs. MiXCR, run by TCRdb on the 5' RACE reads, gives a single entry per CDR3 protein. The sample shows under 700,000 distinct CDR3 sequences, 17% of them seen only once. Only a few counts were recorded for this clonotype. What it recognizes is unknown. This TCR was sampled from a man between 18 and 35 years old who received the YFV17D yellow fever vaccine. The chain has TRBV7-7 and TRBJ2-7; possibly TRBD2 for D (5 bases). Sequenced material: PBMCs, taken around 5 days after the first yellow fever vaccination. CDR3: CASSPGRDYEQYV. The CDR3 region has the DNA TGTGCTAGCAGCCCCGGCCGGGACTACGAGCAGTACGTC.